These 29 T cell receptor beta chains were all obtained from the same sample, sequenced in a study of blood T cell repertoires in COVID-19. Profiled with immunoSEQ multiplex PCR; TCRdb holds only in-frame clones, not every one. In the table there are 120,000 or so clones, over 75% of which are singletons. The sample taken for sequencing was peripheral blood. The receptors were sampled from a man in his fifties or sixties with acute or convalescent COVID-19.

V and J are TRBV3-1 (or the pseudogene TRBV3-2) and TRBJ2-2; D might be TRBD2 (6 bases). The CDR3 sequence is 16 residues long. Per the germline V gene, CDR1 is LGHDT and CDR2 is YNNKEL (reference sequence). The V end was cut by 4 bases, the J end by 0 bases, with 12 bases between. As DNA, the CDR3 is TGTGCCAGCAGCCTTCGGCGGGGCGCGAACACCGGGGAGCTGTTTTTT. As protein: CASSLRRGANTGELFF.

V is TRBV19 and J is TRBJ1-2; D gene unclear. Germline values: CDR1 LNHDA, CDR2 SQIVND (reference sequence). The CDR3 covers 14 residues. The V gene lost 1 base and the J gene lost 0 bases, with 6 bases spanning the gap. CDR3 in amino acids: CASSIGGANYGYTF. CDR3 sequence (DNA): TGTGCCAGTAGTATAGGCGGCGCTAACTATGGCTACACCTTC.

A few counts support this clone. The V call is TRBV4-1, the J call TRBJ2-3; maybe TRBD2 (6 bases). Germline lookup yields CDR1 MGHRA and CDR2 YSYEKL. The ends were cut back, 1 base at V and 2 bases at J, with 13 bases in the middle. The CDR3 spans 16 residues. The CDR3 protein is CASSQVYGGNTDTQYF. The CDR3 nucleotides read TGCGCCAGCAGCCAAGTTTATGGAGGGAACACAGATACGCAGTATTTT.

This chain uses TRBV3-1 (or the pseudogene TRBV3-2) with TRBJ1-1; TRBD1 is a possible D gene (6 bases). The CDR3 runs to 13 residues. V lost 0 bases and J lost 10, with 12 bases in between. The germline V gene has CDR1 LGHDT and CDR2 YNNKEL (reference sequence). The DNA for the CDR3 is TGTGCCAGCAGCCAAGATCCGGGGGGCCCAGCTTTCTTT. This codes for CASSQDPGGPAFF.

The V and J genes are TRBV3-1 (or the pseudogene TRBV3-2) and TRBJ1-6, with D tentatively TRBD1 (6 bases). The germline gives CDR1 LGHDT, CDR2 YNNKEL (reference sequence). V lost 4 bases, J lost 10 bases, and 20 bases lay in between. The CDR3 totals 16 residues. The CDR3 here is CASSPQGFLAGSPLHF. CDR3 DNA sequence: TGTGCCAGCAGCCCACAGGGATTCTTGGCCGGGTCACCCCTCCACTTT.

CDR3 bases: TGTGCCAGCAGTCTTCTGGGGGGGAACTACAATGAGCAGTTCTTC. It encodes CASSLLGGNYNEQFF. The genes are TRBV6-5 and TRBJ2-1; 7 bases are shared with TRBD2. The CDR3 loop spans 15 amino acids. The V and J ends lost 5 bases and 3 bases, in that order; junction bases with no gene match: 7. Germline CDR1 and CDR2: MNHEY and SVGAGI.

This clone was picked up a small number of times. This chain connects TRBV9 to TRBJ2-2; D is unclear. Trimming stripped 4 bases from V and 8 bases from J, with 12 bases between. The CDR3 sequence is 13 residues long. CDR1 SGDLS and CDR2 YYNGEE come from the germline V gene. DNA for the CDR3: TGTGCCAGCAGCCCCCGTGCGAAGGGGGAGCTGTTTTTT. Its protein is CASSPRAKGELFF.

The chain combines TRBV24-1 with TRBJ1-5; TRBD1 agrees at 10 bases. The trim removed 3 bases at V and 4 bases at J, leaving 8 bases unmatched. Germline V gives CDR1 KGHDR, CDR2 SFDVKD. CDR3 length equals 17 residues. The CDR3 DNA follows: TGTGCCACCAGTGATGAAAGGACAGGGGGAAATAATCAGCCCCAGCATTTT. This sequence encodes CATSDERTGGNNQPQHF.

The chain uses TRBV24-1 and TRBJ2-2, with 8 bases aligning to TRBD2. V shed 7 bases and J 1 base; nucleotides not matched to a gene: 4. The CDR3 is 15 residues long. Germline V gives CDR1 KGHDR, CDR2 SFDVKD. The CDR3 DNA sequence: TGTGCCACCAGCCTCGGGGGGGGGAACACCGGGGAGCTGTTTTTT. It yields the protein CATSLGGGNTGELFF.

CDR3: CARSIRDSSF. In DNA form, the CDR3 reads TGTGCCAGAAGCATCCGAGACTCCTCTTTC. The V and J genes are TRBV7-5 and TRBJ2-7; whether TRBD2, the table's D call, matches the DNA was not checked. TRBV7-5 is noted as a pseudogene. The CDR3 is made up of 10 amino acids.

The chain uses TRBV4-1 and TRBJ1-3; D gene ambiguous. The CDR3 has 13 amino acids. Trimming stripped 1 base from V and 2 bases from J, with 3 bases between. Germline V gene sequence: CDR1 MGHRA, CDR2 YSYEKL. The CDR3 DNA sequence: TGCGCCAGCAGCCAAGTAGCTGGAAACACCATATATTTT. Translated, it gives CASSQVAGNTIYF.

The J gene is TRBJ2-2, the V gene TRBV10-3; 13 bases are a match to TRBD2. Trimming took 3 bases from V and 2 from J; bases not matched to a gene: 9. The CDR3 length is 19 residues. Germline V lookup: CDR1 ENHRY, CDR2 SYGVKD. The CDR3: CAISEIGGTSGTNTGELFF. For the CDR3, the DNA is TGTGCCATCAGTGAAATTGGGGGGACTAGCGGGACTAACACCGGGGAGCTGTTTTTT.

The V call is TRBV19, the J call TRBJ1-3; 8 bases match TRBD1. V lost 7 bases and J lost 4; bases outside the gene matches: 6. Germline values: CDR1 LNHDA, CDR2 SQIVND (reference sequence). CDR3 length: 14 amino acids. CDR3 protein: CASNPGGEGNTIYF. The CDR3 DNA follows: TGTGCCAGTAACCCAGGGGGCGAGGGAAACACCATATATTTT.

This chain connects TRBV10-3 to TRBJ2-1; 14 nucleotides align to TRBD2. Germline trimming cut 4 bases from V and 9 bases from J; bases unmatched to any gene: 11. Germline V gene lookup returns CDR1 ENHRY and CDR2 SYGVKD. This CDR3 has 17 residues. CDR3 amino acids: CAISAPTSGRAGVEQFF. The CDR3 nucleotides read TGTGCCATCAGTGCCCCGACTAGCGGGAGGGCCGGTGTTGAGCAGTTCTTC.

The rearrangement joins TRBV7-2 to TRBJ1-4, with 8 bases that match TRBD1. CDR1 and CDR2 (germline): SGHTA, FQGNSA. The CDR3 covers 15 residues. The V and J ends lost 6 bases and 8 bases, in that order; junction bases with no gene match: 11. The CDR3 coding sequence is TGTGCCAGCAGGCAATCTCAGGGGGCGCAAGAAAAACTGTTTTTT. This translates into CASRQSQGAQEKLFF.

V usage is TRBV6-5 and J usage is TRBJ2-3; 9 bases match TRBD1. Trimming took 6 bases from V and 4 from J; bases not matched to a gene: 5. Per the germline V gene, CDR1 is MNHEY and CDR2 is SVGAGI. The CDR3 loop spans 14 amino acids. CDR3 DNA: TGTGCCAGCAGCGACAGGGGGGCGGCAGATACGCAGTATTTT. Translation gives CASSDRGAADTQYF.

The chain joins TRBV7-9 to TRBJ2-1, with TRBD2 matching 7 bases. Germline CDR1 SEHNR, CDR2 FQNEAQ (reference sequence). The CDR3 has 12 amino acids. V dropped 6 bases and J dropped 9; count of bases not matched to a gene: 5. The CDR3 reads CASSPKRGEQFF. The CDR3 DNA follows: TGTGCCAGCAGTCCAAAGCGGGGTGAGCAGTTCTTC. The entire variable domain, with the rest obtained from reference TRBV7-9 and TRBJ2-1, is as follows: DTGVSQNPRHKITKRGQNVTFRCDPISEHNRLYWYRQTLGQGPEFLTYFQNEAQLEKSRLLSDRFSAERPKGSFSTLEIQRTEQGDSAMYLCASSPKRGEQFFGPGTRLTVL.

The CDR3 here is CASSLSGLTKNIQYF. The CDR3 DNA sequence: TGTGCCAGCAGCTTATCGGGACTTACCAAAAACATTCAGTACTTC. This chain joins TRBV7-9 and TRBJ2-4; possible D gene TRBD2, 6 bases. The CDR3 spans 15 residues. The V gene's germline CDR1 is SEHNR and CDR2 FQNEAQ (reference sequence). V was pared by 2 bases and J by 2 bases, with 10 bases between.

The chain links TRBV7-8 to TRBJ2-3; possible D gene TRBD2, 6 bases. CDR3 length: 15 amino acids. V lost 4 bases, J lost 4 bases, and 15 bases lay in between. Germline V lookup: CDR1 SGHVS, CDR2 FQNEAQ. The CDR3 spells CASSWRDLAADTQYF. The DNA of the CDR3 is TGTGCCAGCAGCTGGAGGGACCTCGCAGCAGATACGCAGTATTTT.

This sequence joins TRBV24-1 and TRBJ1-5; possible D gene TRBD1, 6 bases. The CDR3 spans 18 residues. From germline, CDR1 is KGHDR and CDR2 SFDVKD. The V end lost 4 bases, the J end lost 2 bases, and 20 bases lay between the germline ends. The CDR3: CATSDPTTGPTGNQPQHF. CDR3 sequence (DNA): TGTGCCACCAGTGACCCCACTACAGGGCCGACGGGCAATCAGCCCCAGCATTTT.

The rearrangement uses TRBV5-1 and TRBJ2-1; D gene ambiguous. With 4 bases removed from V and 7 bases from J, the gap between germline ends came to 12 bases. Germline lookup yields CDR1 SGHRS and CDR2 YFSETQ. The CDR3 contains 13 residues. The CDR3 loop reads CASSLIRVNEQFF. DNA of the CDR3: TGCGCCAGCAGCCTTATCCGTGTAAATGAGCAGTTCTTC.

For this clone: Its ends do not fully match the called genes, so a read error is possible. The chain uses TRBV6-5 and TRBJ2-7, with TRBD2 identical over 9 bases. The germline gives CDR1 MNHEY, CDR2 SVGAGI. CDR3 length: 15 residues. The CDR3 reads CASSYSGGVAGVLNF. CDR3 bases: TGTGCCAGCAGTTACTCGGGGGGCGTAGCGGGAGTCTTGAACTTC.

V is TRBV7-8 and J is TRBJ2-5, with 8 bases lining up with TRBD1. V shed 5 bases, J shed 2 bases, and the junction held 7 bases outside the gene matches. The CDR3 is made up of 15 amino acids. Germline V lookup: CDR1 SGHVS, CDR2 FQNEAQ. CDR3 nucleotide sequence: TGTGCCAGCAGCCGAGCCCGACAGGGGCAAGAGACCCAGTACTTC. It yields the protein CASSRARQGQETQYF.

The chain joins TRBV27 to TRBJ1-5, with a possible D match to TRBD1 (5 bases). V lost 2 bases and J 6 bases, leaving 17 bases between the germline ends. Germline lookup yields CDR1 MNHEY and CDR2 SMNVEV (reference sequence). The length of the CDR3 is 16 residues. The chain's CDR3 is CASSLILAGIVQPQHF. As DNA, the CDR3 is TGTGCCAGCAGTTTAATTCTCGCAGGGATAGTTCAGCCCCAGCATTTT.

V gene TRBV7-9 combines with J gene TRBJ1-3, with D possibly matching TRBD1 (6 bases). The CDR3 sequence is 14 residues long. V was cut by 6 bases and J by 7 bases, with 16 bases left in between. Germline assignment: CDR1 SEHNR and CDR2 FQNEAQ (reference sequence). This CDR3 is CASSPDSWGNTIYF. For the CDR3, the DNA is TGTGCCAGCAGTCCGGACAGTTGGGGGAACACCATATATTTT. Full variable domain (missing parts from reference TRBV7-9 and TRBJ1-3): DTGVSQNPRHKITKRGQNVTFRCDPISEHNRLYWYRQTLGQGPEFLTYFQNEAQLEKSRLLSDRFSAERPKGSFSTLEIQRTEQGDSAMYLCASSPDSWGNTIYFGEGSWLTVV.

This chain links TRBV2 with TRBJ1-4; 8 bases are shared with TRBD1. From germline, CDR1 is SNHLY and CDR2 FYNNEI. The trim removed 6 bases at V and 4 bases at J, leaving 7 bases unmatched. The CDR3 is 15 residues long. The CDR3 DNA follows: TGTGCCAGCAGGGTAGACAGGGGAGATAATGAAAAACTGTTTTTT. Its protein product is CASRVDRGDNEKLFF.

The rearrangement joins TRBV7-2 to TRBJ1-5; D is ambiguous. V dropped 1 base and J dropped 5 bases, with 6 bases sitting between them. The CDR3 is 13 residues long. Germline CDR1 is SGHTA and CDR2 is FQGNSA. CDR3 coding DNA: TGTGCCAGCAGCTTAGGAGTCTATCAGCCCCAGCATTTT. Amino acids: CASSLGVYQPQHF.

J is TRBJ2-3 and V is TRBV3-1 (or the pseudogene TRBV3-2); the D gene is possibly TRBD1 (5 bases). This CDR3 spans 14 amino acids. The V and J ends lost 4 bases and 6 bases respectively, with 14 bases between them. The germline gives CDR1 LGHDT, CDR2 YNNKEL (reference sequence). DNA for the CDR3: TGTGCCAGCAGCCGATGGGGCCTGACGGATACGCAGTATTTT. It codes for CASSRWGLTDTQYF.

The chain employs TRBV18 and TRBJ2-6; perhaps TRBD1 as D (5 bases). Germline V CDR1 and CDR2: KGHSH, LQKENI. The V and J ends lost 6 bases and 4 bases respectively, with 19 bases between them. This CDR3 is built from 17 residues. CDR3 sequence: CASSYKWGAGGANVLTF. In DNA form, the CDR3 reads TGTGCCAGCTCTTACAAATGGGGCGCAGGGGGGGCCAACGTCCTGACTTTC.